This T cell receptor beta chain was captured in a study of blood T cell repertoires in COVID-19. Study details: Samples came from the United States, Italy and Spain, spanning acute and convalescent COVID-19. Nucleic acid was either cDNA or gDNA, and it came from T cells, B-cell-depleted T cells, or PBMCs.

In the authors' workflow: Counts of nucleated cells, estimated from reference gene primer amplification, were obtained. Repertoires were generated with immunoSEQ multiplex PCR, while TCRdb's copy carries only in-frame clones and drops some. V, J and clone size reflect that table, while D and trimming were determined from the DNA. The sample holds about 210,000 clones, about 83% seen once. This receptor was identified in a woman between 45 and 60 years old with active or convalescent COVID-19. Sequenced sample: peripheral blood.

The CDR3 DNA is TGCGCCAGCAGCTTCTACGGGGACACTGAAGCTTTCTTT. Translating it yields CASSFYGDTEAFF. The V call is TRBV5-1, the J call TRBJ1-1; D call uncertain. The V end was cut by 2 bases, the J end by 3 bases, with 8 bases between. Germline V gives CDR1 SGHRS, CDR2 YFSETQ. The CDR3 loop spans 13 amino acids.